This TCR beta chain came from a study of beta chain features in type 1 diabetes (dated by TCRdb to the late 2010s). About the study as a whole: No differences in mean age, gender distribution, total cell number or subset yield were found between patients and healthy donors. In the study, recently diagnosed type 1 diabetes patients and matched healthy donors were compared on the TCRB repertoires of their sorted circulating CD4+ T cell subsets. Naive and central memory subsets were obtained from all 30 or so donors, but regulatory and stem cell-like memory subsets were isolated from only 8 patients and roughly 8 healthy donors. A total of about 110,000,000 sorted cells were examined across all samples, and a strong correlation was observed between cell number per subset and RNA yield.

Overall study outcomes, separate from this receptor: In all four CD4+ subsets, TCRB CDR3 length was moderately but significantly shorter in type 1 diabetes patients. Only small numbers of individuals were included in the HLA sub-analyses, which left unresolved whether HLA type had any influence on TCRB rearrangement. Fewer insertions and more nucleotide deletions at VDJ recombination sites were observed in patients with type 1 diabetes, implying thymic rearrangement abnormalities. Because cDNA was sequenced instead of genomic DNA, highly expressing activated cells could be over-represented, though the groups showed no difference in activation or CD3 levels. PCR may preferentially amplify shorter templates, but because patient and control samples were amplified and corrected together, any resulting skew would affect both groups equally. The naive, central memory and regulatory TCRB repertoires appeared to resemble one another more closely among patients than among healthy donors.

Each donor gave one peripheral blood draw, roughly 110 mL on average, collected into heparinised tubes. A BD FACSAria II was used to sort naive, central memory, regulatory and stem cell-like memory CD4+ T cells with a panel that included CD45RO, CCR7, CD25, CD127, CD95 and CD27. Every sorted population had a purity above 95%. PBMCs were isolated right away by Lymphoprep density gradient centrifugation and were stained directly, without culture. So that batch effects would be minimized, each experiment stained and sorted samples in pairs, pairing one healthy donor with one patient. The entire amount of isolated RNA was reverse transcribed using the High Capacity cDNA Reverse Transcription Kit, so the sequenced TCRB transcripts were expressed ones. Deep immunoSEQ sequencing was applied to naive, central memory and regulatory T cell samples, giving an average of roughly 3.5 million total reads per sample. After sorted cells were lysed in RLT buffer, RNA was extracted with DNase-treated RNeasy Micro or Mini kits, with the choice depending on cell number. Each cell subset was processed on its own to prevent cross-contamination, while patient and healthy donor samples were processed together. The immunoSEQ multiplex PCR was used to amplify TCRB sequences from cDNA, yielding 87-bp fragments that span the CDR3 region. Amplicons were sequenced on the Illumina HiSeq platform. Per the authors' processing: PCR bias was computationally corrected using synthetic template baselines, reads within Hamming distance 2 were collapsed, and singletons that could not be merged were discarded. Reads were aligned to IMGT to assign V, D and J genes, CDR3 length, and insertions or deletions at six rearrangement sites. Within each subset, clonotype counts were normalized to sorted cell number, after which true diversity and Gini coefficients were computed with the tcR R package. The overlap coefficient, calculated on TCRB nucleotide sequences, was used to quantify repertoire sharing. As a proxy for the pre-selection repertoire, out-of-frame TCRB sequences from naive cells were analyzed. TCRdb took this table from immuneACCESS and kept in-frame rearrangements with V and J called. Such tables lack part of the clones; where checked against another copy, unresolved V genes explain under half of the gap, and the rest is unexplained. The V and J calls and clone size come from that table; D and trimming were worked out from the DNA. Here the sample has approximately 730,000 clones; around an eighth occur a single time. The ten top clones hold 0.022% of the sample.

Concerning this clone itself: No cognate antigen has been identified for it. Base qualities are not recorded, but no much larger clone differs from it by a single base.

The CDR3 holds 14 amino acids from the cysteine to the phenylalanine. Only CDR3 DNA is held: 42 bases, read in frame from base 1. Taken from the germline V gene (reference sequence), the CDR1 and CDR2 loops are SEHNR and FQNEAQ. V trim: 4 bases; J trim: 8 bases; unmatched bases: 10. Sequenced material: naive CD4+ T cells from blood. The cell subset or site label for this specimen denotes: true naive CD4+ T cells. This receptor was identified in a man aged 18 to 29 with type 1 diabetes. The rearranged segments are TRBV7-9 and TRBJ1-2, and TRBD1 matches 7 of the central bases. The CDR3 protein: CASSSNRGENGYTF. The DNA sequence is given as TGTGCCAGCAGCTCAAACAGGGGCGAAAACGGCTACACCTTC.